A selection of T cell receptor beta chains follows, all from one sample in a study of T cell changes during pregnancy in multiple sclerosis. Sequenced by immunoSEQ multiplex PCR; TCRdb stores in-frame clones only, minus some. Seen here are approximately 44,000 clones, more than 90% observed once, and the top ten hold over 6.5%. This specimen consisted of CD8+ T cells from peripheral blood mononuclear cells, obtained in the third trimester of pregnancy. The source is a female donor with multiple sclerosis, enrolled in a pregnancy study. Both conserved end residues are part of each CDR3. A D gene is named only where the DNA matches it firmly. Clone sizes are given selectively: once, few, many, or a class where the clone is expanded.

-,TRBV27,TRBJ2-3,-,CASSLQWNVGPDTQYF,TGTGCCAGCAGTTTACAGTGGAACGTGGGCCCAGATACGCAGTATTTT
-,TRBV30,TRBJ2-1,few,CAWSYLANEQFF,TGTGCCTGGAGTTATCTAGCCAATGAGCAGTTCTTC
-,TRBV6-5,TRBJ2-5,-,CASSYSLNLKETQYF,TGTGCCAGCAGTTACTCCCTTAACTTGAAAGAGACCCAGTACTTC
TRBD1,TRBV4-3,TRBJ1-2,once,CASSQLTGVGGYTF,TGCGCCAGCAGCCAATTAACAGGGGTAGGTGGCTACACCTTC
-,TRBV9,TRBJ2-2,-,CASSVSYSQLFF,TGTGCCAGCAGCGTATCTTACAGTCAGCTGTTTTTT
-,TRBV30,TRBJ2-1,once,CAWSVVTAQFF,TGTGCCTGGAGTGTTGTGACAGCCCAGTTCTTC
-,TRBV9,TRBJ2-7,-,CASSVVPGYEQYF,TGTGCCAGCAGCGTAGTCCCCGGCTACGAGCAGTACTTC
TRBD1,TRBV27,TRBJ1-6,once,CASSYAGGYNSPLHF,TGTGCCAGCAGTTACGCAGGGGGATATAATTCACCCCTCCACTTT
-,TRBV9,TRBJ2-7,-,CASSVGDSAYEQYF,TGTGCCAGCAGCGTAGGAGACAGTGCCTACGAGCAGTACTTC
TRBD1,TRBV7-8,TRBJ2-5,-,CASSWGTAQETQYF,TGTGCCAGCAGCTGGGGGACAGCCCAAGAGACCCAGTACTTC
-,TRBV27,TRBJ1-1,few,CASSLSRGGTEAFF,TGTGCCAGCAGTTTATCACGGGGGGGAACTGAAGCTTTCTTT
TRBD1,TRBV7-8,TRBJ1-6,-,CASSARDSFNSPLHF,TGTGCCAGCAGCGCCCGGGACAGCTTTAATTCACCCCTCCACTTT
TRBD1,TRBV11-3,TRBJ1-1,few,CASSFKGQLNTEAFF,TGTGCCAGCAGCTTTAAGGGACAGCTGAACACTGAAGCTTTCTTT
-,TRBV21-1,TRBJ2-2,-,CASSKGRGDRGGPGELFF,TGTGCCAGCAGCAAAGGGCGGGGAGACAGGGGTGGGCCGGGGGAGCTGTTTTTT
-,TRBV9,TRBJ2-3,-,CASSRGSDTQYF,TGTGCCAGCTCCCGGGGGTCAGATACGCAGTATTTT
TRBD1,TRBV28,TRBJ2-7,-,CASSQINRDREAYEQYF,TGTGCCAGCAGTCAAATCAACCGGGACAGGGAGGCATACGAGCAGTACTTC
TRBD1,TRBV5-1,TRBJ1-1,-,CASSSTGTGGKTEAFF,TGCGCCAGCAGCTCCACCGGGACAGGGGGAAAAACTGAAGCTTTCTTT
-,TRBV5-6,TRBJ2-2,-,CASSFPMDSTGELFF,TGTGCCAGCAGCTTCCCGATGGACAGCACCGGGGAGCTGTTTTTT
-,TRBV27,TRBJ2-7,-,CASSLGPGVGGREQYF,TGTGCCAGCAGTTTAGGGCCGGGAGTGGGGGGTAGAGAGCAGTACTTC
TRBD1,TRBV19,TRBJ1-1,few,CAGRQGTGTEAFF,TGTGCCGGACGACAGGGAACGGGGACTGAAGCTTTCTTT
-,TRBV7-9,TRBJ1-5,-,CASSGGQINQPQHF,TGTGCCAGCAGCGGCGGACAGATCAATCAGCCCCAGCATTTT
TRBD2,TRBV9,TRBJ2-7,-,CASSVGGGDEQYF,TGTGCCAGCAGCGTAGGCGGGGGGGACGAGCAGTACTTC
-,TRBV6-5,TRBJ2-7,-,CASSYIGGEQYF,TGTGCCAGCAGTTACATAGGGGGCGAGCAGTACTTC
TRBD2,TRBV27,TRBJ2-1,once,CASSSPGLGSSYNEQFF,TGTGCCAGCAGTTCACCCGGACTAGGGAGCTCCTACAATGAGCAGTTCTTC
TRBD1,TRBV28,TRBJ1-2,-,CASSRHDRAIYGYTF,TGTGCCAGCAGTAGACACGACAGGGCAATCTACGGCTACACCTTC
-,TRBV6-1,TRBJ1-2,-,CASSERGTSWGYGYTF,TGTGCCAGCAGTGAAAGGGGGACCAGCTGGGGCTATGGCTACACCTTC
-,TRBV11-3,TRBJ2-1,-,CASSQPAAFYNEQFF,TGTGCCAGCAGCCAGCCGGCGGCTTTCTACAATGAGCAGTTCTTC
-,TRBV5-1,TRBJ2-5,-,CASSQTGLETQYF,TGCGCCAGCAGTCAAACAGGGTTGGAGACCCAGTACTTC
TRBD1,TRBV27,TRBJ1-6,-,CASRMSGGFKSPLHF,TGTGCCAGCAGAATGTCAGGGGGCTTTAAGTCACCCCTCCACTTT
-,TRBV15,TRBJ2-7,-,CATSRMGAQYF,TGTGCCACCAGCAGAATGGGCGCGCAGTACTTC
-,TRBV2,TRBJ2-7,-,CASSAEAQEQYF,TGTGCCAGCAGTGCTGAAGCGCAAGAGCAGTACTTC
-,TRBV6-5,TRBJ1-2,-,CASSFGQGYGYTF,TGTGCCAGCAGCTTCGGGCAGGGGTATGGCTACACCTTC
TRBD2,TRBV27,TRBJ2-1,-,CASRPRGLREPYNEQFF,TGTGCCAGCAGACCTAGGGGACTGCGGGAGCCCTACAATGAGCAGTTCTTC
-,TRBV19,TRBJ1-5,-,CASSISQTYYNQPQHF,TGTGCCAGTAGTATATCTCAGACCTACTACAATCAGCCCCAGCATTTT
-,TRBV2,TRBJ2-5,-,CASSEQSGIIQETQYF,TGTGCCAGCAGTGAACAGTCAGGGATTATCCAAGAGACCCAGTACTTC
-,TRBV4-1,TRBJ2-1,once,CASSQVALADYNEQFF,TGCGCCAGCAGCCAAGTCGCACTAGCCGACTACAATGAGCAGTTCTTC
-,TRBV7-8,TRBJ2-7,-,CASSLEPLDEQYF,TGTGCCAGCAGCTTAGAACCCCTAGACGAGCAGTACTTC
-,TRBV14,TRBJ2-1,few,CASSQEAGDDYNEQFF,TGTGCCAGCAGCCAAGAGGCCGGGGATGACTACAATGAGCAGTTCTTC
TRBD1,TRBV13,TRBJ1-5,-,CASSWGTGGNQPQHF,TGTGCCAGCAGCTGGGGGACAGGGGGCAATCAGCCCCAGCATTTT
-,TRBV2,TRBJ1-1,-,CARKQGSYTEAFF,TGTGCCAGAAAACAGGGTTCTTATACTGAAGCTTTCTTT
-,TRBV27,TRBJ2-1,-,CASSSGLSYNEQFF,TGTGCCAGCAGCTCGGGACTTTCCTACAATGAGCAGTTCTTC
TRBD1,TRBV19,TRBJ1-5,-,CASSIDLAGGNQPQHF,TGTGCCAGTAGTATAGATTTGGCAGGGGGAAATCAGCCCCAGCATTTT
-,TRBV18,TRBJ2-1,-,CASSSDNEQFF,TGTGCCAGCTCCTCGGACAATGAGCAGTTCTTC
TRBD1,TRBV19,TRBJ1-2,-,CASSIYVQGAQGYTF,TGTGCCAGTAGTATATACGTACAGGGGGCTCAAGGCTACACCTTC
TRBD2,TRBV4-1,TRBJ2-5,-,CASSPLEAGGQETQYF,TGCGCCAGCAGCCCCTTAGAGGCGGGGGGTCAAGAGACCCAGTACTTC
-,TRBV7-2,TRBJ2-1,-,CASSLESFGVNEQFF,TGTGCCAGCAGCTTAGAGAGTTTCGGGGTCAATGAGCAGTTCTTC
TRBD1,TRBV2,TRBJ2-2,few,CASSEDQGSGTATGELFF,TGTGCCAGCAGTGAAGATCAGGGTTCGGGGACAGCCACCGGGGAGCTGTTTTTT
TRBD1,TRBV27,TRBJ2-2,-,CASSQGTGWNTGELFF,TGTGCCAGCAGTCAGGGGACAGGGTGGAACACCGGGGAGCTGTTTTTT
-,TRBV6-1,TRBJ2-5,-,CASSEPIYSEETQYF,TGTGCCAGCAGTGAACCCATTTACAGTGAAGAGACCCAGTACTTC